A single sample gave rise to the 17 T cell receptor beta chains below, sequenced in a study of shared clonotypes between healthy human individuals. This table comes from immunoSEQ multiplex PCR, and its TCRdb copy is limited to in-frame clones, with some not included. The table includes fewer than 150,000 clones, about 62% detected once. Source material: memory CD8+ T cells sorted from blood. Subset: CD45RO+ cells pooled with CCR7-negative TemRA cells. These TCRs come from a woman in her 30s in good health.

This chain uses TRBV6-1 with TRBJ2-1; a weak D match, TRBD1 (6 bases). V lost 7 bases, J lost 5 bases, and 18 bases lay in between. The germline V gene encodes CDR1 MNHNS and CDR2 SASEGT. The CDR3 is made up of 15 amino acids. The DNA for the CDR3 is TGTGCCAGCAACTTGGGCCGGACAGAAAACAATGAGCAGTTCTTC. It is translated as CASNLGRTENNEQFF.

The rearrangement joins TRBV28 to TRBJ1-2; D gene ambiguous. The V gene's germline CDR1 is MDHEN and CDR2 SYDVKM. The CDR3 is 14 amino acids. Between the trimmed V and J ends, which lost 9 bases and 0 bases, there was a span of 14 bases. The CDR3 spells CASIGFGANYGYTF. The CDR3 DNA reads TGTGCCAGTATCGGTTTTGGGGCTAACTATGGCTACACCTTC.

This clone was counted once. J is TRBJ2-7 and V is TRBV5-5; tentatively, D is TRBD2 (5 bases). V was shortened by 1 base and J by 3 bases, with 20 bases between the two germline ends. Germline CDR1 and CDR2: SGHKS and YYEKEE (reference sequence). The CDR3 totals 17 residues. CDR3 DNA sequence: TGTGCCAGCAGCTTGAATCTAAGTCCGCGGGCGGGCTACGAGCAGTACTTC. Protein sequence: CASSLNLSPRAGYEQYF. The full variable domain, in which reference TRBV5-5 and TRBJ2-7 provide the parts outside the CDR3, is DAGVTQSPTHLIKTRGQQVTLRCSPISGHKSVSWYQQVLGQGPQFIFQYYEKEERGRGNFPDRFSARQFPNYSSELNVNALLLGDSALYLCASSLNLSPRAGYEQYFGPGTRLTVT.

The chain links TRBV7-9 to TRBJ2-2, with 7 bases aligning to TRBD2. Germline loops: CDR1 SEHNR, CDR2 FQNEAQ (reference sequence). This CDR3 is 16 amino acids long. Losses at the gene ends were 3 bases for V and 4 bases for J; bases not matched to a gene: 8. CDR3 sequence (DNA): TGTGCCAGCAGCTTCCCAGTTGCGGGAGTCACCGGGGAGCTGTTTTTT. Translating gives CASSFPVAGVTGELFF.

CDR3 nucleotides: TGTGCCAGCATAGGGGGGGGTATGAACACTGAAGCTTTCTTT. Translation gives CASIGGGMNTEAFF. The chain couples TRBV28 to TRBJ1-1, with D tentatively TRBD1 (6 bases). The V and J ends lost 7 bases and 0 bases respectively, with 12 bases between them. There are 14 residues in the CDR3. The germline V gene has CDR1 MDHEN and CDR2 SYDVKM.

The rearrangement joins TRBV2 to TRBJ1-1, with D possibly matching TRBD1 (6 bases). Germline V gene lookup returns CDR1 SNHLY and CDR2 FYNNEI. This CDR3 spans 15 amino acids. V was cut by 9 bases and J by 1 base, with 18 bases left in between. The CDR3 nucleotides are TGTGCCAGAAAACTAAGGGGGGTTGGGAACACTGAAGCTTTCTTT. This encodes CARKLRGVGNTEAFF. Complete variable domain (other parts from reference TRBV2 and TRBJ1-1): EPEVTQTPSHQVTQMGQEVILRCVPISNHLYFYWYRQILGQKVEFLVSFYNNEISEKSEIFDDQFSVERPDGSNFTLKIRSTKLEDSAMYFCARKLRGVGNTEAFFGQGTRLTVV.

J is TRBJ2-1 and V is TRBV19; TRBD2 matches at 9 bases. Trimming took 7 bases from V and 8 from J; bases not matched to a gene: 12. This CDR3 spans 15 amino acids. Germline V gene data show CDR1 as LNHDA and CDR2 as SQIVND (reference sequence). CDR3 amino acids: CASTRTSDRIYEQFF. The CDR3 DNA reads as TGTGCCAGTACCCGGACTAGCGACCGGATCTATGAGCAGTTCTTC.

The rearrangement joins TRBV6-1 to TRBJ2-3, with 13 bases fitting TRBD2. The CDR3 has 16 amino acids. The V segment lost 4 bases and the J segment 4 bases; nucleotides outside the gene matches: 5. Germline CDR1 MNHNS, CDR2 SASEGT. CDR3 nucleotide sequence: TGTGCCAGCAGTGCCGAGACTAGCGGGAGGTCAGATACGCAGTATTTT. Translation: CASSAETSGRSDTQYF.

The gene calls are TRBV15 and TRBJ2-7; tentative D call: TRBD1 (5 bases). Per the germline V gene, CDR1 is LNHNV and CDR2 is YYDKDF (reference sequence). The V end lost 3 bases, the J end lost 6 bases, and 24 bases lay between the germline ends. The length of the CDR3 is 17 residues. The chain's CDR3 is CATSSVETDTLPGEQYF. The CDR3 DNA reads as TGTGCCACCAGCAGTGTGGAGACAGATACCCTCCCGGGCGAGCAGTACTTC.

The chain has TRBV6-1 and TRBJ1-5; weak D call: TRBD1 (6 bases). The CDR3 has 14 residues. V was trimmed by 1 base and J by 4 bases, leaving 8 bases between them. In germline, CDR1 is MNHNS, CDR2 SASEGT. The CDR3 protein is CASSEGTENQPQHF. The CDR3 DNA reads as TGTGCCAGCAGTGAAGGGACAGAGAATCAGCCCCAGCATTTT.

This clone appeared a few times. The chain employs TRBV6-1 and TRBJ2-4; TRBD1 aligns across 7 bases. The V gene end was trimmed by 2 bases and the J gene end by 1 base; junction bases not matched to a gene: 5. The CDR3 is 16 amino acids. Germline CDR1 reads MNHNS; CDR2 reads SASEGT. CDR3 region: CASSETGVGAKNIQYF. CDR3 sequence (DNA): TGTGCCAGCAGTGAAACAGGGGTCGGGGCCAAAAACATTCAGTACTTC.

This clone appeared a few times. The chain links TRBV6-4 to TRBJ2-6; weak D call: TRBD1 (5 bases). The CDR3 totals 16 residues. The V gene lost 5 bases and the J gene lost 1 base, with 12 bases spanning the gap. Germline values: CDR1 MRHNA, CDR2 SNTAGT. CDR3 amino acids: CASSHKTDSGANVLTF. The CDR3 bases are TGTGCCAGCAGTCATAAGACAGATTCTGGGGCCAACGTCCTGACTTTC.

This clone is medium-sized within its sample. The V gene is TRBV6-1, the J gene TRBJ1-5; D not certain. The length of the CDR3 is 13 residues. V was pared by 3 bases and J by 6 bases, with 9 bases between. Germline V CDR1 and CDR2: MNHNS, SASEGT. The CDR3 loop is CASSDRATQPQHF. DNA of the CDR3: TGTGCCAGCAGTGATAGGGCAACTCAGCCCCAGCATTTT.

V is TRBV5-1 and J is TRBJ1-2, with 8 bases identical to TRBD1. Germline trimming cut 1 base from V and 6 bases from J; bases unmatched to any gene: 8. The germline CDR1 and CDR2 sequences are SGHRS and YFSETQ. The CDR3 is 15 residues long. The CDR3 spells CASSLNPDRDDGYTF. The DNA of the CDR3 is TGCGCCAGCAGCTTGAACCCGGACAGGGACGATGGCTACACCTTC.

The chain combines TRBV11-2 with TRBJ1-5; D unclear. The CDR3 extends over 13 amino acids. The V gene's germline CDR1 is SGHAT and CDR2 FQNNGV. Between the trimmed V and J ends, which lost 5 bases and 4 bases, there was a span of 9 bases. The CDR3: CASSTSTNQPQHF. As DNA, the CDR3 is TGTGCCAGCAGCACCAGTACAAATCAGCCCCAGCATTTT.

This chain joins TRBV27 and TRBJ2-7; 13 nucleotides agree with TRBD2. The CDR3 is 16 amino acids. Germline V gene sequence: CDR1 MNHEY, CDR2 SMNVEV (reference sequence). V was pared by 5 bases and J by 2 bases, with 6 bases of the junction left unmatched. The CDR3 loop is CASSVLLAGGPYEQYF. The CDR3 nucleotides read TGTGCCAGCAGTGTGCTACTAGCGGGAGGGCCCTACGAGCAGTACTTC.

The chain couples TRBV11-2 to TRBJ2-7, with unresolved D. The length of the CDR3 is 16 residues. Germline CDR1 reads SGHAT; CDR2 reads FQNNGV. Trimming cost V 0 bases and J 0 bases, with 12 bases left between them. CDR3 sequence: CASSLDSAPSSYEQYF. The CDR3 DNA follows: TGTGCCAGCAGCTTAGATAGTGCTCCTAGCTCCTACGAGCAGTACTTC. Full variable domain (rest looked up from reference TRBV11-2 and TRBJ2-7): EAGVAQSPRYKIIEKRQSVAFWCNPISGHATLYWYQQILGQGPKLLIQFQNNGVVDDSQLPKDRFSAERLKGVDSTLKIQPAKLEDSAVYLCASSLDSAPSSYEQYFGPGTRLTVT.